The clone carrying this T cell receptor (beta chain) was observed once. Only in-frame clones appear in the TCRdb table, and some are missing; sequencing was by immunoSEQ multiplex PCR. Of 100,000 to 110,000 clones listed, roughly 84% were seen once; the top ten hold 15% to 20%. These data originate in a study of control samples from healthy donors and cancer patients. What was sequenced was blood. The sequence was collected from a woman aged 45-60 years in good health.

CDR3 nucleotides: TGTGCCAGCAGCCCATCCTGGGGGTTCGGGCCCCAGCATTTT. Translated, it gives CASSPSWGFGPQHF. The chain is built from TRBV7-9 and TRBJ1-5, with D perhaps matching TRBD1 (5 bases). V shed 5 bases and J shed 9 bases, with 17 bases lying between them. CDR1 is SEHNR, CDR2 FQNEAQ, per germline (reference sequence). The CDR3 totals 14 residues.